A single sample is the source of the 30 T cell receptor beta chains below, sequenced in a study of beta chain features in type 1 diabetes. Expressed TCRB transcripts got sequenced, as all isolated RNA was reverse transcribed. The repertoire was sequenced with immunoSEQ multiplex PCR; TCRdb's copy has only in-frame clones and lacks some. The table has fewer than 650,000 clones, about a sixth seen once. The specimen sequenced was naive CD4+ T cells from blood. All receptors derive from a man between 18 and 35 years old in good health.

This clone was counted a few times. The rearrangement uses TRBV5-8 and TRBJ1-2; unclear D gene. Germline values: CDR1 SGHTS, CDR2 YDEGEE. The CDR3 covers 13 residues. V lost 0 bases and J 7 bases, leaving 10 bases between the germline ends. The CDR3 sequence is CASSLALLAGYTF. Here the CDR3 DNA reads TGTGCCAGCAGCTTGGCCCTATTGGCTGGCTACACCTTC. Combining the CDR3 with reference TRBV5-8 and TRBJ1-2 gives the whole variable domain EAGVTQSPTHLIKTRGQQATLRCSPISGHTSVYWYQQALGLGLQFLLWYDEGEERNRGNFPPRFSGRQFPNYSSELNVNALELEDSALYLCASSLALLAGYTFGSGTRLTVV.

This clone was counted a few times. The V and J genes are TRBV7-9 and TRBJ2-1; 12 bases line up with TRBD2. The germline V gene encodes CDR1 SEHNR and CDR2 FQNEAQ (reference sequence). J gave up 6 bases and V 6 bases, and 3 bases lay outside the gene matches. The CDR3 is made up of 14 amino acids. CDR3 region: CASRRLAGANEQFF. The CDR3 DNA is TGTGCCAGCAGACGACTAGCGGGAGCCAATGAGCAGTTCTTC.

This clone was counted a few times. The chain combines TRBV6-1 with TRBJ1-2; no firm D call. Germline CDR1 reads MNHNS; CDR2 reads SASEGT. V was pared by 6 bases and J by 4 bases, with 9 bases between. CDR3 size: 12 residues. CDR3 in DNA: TGTGCCAGCAGACGGCCTTTCTATGGCTACACCTTC. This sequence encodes CASRRPFYGYTF.

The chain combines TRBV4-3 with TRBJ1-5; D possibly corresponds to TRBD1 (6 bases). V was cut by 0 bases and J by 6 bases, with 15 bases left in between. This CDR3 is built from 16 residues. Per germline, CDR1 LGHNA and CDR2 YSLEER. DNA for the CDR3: TGCGCCAGCAGCCAAGAAGCGGGAACAGGGCGTCAGCCCCAGCATTTT. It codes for CASSQEAGTGRQPQHF.

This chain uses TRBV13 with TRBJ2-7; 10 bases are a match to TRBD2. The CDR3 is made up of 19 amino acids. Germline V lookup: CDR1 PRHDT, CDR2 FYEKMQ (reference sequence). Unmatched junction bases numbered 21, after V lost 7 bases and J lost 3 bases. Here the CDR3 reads CASITRAVGIAGGLYEQYF. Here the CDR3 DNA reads TGTGCCAGCATCACTAGAGCGGTAGGTATAGCGGGAGGCCTCTACGAGCAGTACTTC.

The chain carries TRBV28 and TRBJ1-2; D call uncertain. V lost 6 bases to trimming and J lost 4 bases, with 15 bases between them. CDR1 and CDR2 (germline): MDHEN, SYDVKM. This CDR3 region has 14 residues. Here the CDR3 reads CASSFRALGYGYTF. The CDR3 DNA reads TGTGCCAGCAGCTTTCGCGCTCTGGGCTATGGCTACACCTTC.

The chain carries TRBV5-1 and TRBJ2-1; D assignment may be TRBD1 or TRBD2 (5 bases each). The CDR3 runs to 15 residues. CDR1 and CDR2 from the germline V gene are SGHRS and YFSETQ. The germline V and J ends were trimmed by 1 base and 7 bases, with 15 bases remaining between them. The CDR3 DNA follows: TGCGCCAGCAGCTTGCGGAGGCCCCCAGGGAATGAGCAGTTCTTC. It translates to CASSLRRPPGNEQFF.

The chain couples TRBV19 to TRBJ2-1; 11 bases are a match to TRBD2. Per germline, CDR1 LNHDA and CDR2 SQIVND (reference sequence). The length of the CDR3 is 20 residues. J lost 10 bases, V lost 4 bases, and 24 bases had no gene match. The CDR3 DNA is TGTGCCAGTAGTAAACGGATTATCGTTGGGTTAGCGGGAGGGCCGGGAGAGCAGTTCTTC. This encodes CASSKRIIVGLAGGPGEQFF. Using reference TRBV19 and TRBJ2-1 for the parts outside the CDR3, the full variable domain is DGGITQSPKYLFRKEGQNVTLSCEQNLNHDAMYWYRQDPGQGLRLIYYSQIVNDFQKGDIAEGYSVSREKKESFPLTVTSAQKNPTAFYLCASSKRIIVGLAGGPGEQFFGPGTRLTVL.

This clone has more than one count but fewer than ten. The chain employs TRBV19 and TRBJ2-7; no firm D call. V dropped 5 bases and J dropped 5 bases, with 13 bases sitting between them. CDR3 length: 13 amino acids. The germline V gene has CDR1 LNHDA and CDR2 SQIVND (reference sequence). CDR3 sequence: CASSSQTDHEQYF. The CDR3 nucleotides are TGTGCCAGTAGTTCCCAGACGGACCACGAGCAGTACTTC. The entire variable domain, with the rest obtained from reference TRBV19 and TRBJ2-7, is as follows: DGGITQSPKYLFRKEGQNVTLSCEQNLNHDAMYWYRQDPGQGLRLIYYSQIVNDFQKGDIAEGYSVSREKKESFPLTVTSAQKNPTAFYLCASSSQTDHEQYFGPGTRLTVT.

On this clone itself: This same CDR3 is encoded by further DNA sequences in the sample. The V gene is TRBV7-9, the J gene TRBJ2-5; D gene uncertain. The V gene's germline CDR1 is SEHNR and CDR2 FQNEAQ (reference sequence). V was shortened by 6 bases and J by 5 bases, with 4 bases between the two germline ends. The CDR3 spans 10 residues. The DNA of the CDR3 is TGTGCCAGCAGTGGGGAGACCCAGTACTTC. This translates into CASSGETQYF.

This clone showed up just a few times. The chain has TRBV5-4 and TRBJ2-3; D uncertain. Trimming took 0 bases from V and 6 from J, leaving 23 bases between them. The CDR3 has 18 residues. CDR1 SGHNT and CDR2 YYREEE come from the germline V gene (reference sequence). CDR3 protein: CASSLGGLSYPVGDTQYF. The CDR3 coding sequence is TGTGCCAGCAGCTTGGGGGGTCTTTCCTACCCCGTAGGGGATACGCAGTATTTT.

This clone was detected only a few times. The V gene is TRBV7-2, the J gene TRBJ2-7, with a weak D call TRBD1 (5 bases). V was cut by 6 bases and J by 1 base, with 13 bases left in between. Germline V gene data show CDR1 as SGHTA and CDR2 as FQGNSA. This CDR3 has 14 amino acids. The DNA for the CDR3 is TGTGCCAGCAGGCTTGACCAGGGTTCCTACGAGCAGTACTTC. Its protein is CASRLDQGSYEQYF.

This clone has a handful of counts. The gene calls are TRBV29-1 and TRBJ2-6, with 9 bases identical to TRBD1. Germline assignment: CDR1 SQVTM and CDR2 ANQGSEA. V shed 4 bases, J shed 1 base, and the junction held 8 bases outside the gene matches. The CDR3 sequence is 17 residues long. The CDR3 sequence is CSVARDRVPSGANVLTF. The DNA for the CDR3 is TGCAGCGTTGCTCGGGACAGGGTGCCTTCTGGGGCCAACGTCCTGACTTTC.

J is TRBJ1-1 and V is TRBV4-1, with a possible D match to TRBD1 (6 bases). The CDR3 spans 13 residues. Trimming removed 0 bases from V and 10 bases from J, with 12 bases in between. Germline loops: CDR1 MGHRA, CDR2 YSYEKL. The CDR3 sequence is CASSQDQGRTAFF. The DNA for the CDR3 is TGCGCCAGCAGCCAAGACCAGGGGCGTACAGCTTTCTTT.

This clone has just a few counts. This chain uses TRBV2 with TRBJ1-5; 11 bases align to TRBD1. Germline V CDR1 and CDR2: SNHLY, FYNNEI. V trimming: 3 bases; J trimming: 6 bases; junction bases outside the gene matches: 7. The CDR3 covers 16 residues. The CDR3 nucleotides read TGTGCCAGCAGTGACTACGGGACAGGGGGGAGTCAGCCCCAGCATTTT. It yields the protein CASSDYGTGGSQPQHF.

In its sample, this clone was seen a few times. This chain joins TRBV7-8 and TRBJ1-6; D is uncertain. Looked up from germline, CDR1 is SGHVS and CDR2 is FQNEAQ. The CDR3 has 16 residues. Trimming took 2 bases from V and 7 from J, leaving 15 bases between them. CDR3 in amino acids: CASSLQWTPGNSPLHF. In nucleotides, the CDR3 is TGTGCCAGCAGCTTACAATGGACTCCGGGCAATTCACCCCTCCACTTT.

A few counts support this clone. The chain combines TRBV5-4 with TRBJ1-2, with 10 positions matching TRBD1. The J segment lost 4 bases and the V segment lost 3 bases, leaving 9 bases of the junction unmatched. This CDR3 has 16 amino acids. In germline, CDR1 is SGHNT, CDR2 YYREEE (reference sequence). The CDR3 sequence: CASSSRVGQGSYGYTF. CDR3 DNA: TGTGCCAGCAGCTCCAGAGTGGGACAGGGGAGCTATGGCTACACCTTC.

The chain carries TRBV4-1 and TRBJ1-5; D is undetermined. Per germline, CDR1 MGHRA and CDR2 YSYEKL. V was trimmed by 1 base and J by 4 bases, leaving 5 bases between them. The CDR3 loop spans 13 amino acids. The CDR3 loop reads CASSQGVNQPQHF. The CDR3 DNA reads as TGCGCCAGCAGCCAAGGGGTGAATCAGCCCCAGCATTTT.

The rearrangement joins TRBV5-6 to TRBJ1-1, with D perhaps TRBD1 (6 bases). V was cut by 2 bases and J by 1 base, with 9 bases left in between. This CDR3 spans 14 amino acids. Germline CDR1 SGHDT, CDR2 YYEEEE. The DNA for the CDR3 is TGTGCCAGCAGCTTCCAACAGGGGAACACTGAAGCTTTCTTT. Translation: CASSFQQGNTEAFF. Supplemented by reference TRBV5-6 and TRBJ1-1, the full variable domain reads DAGVTQSPTHLIKTRGQQVTLRCSPKSGHDTVSWYQQALGQGPQFIFQYYEEEERQRGNFPDRFSGHQFPNYSSELNVNALLLGDSALYLCASSFQQGNTEAFFGQGTRLTVV.

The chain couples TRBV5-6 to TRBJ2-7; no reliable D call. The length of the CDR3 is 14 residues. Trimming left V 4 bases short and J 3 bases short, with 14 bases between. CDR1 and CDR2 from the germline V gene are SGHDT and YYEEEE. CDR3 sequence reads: CASSRPPAGYEQYF. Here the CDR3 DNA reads TGTGCCAGCAGCCGCCCCCCGGCAGGCTACGAGCAGTACTTC.

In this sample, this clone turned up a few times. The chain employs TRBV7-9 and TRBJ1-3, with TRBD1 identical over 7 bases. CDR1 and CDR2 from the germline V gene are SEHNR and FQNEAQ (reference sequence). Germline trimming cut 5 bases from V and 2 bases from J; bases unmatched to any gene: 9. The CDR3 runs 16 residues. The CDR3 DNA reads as TGTGCCAGCAGCCGACAACCTGGGACAGCTGGAAACACCATATATTTT. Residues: CASSRQPGTAGNTIYF.

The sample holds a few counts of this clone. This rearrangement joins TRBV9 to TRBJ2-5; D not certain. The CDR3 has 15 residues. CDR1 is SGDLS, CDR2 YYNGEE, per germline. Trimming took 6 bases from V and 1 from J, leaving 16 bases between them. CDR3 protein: CASNVRGSLQETQYF. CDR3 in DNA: TGTGCCAGCAACGTTCGAGGCAGCCTCCAAGAGACCCAGTACTTC.

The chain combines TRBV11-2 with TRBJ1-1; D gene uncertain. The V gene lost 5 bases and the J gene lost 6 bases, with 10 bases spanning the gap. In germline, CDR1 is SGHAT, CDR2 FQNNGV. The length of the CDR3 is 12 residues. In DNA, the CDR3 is TGTGCCAGCAGCCTTTTTGGCTCTGAAGCTTTCTTT. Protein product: CASSLFGSEAFF.

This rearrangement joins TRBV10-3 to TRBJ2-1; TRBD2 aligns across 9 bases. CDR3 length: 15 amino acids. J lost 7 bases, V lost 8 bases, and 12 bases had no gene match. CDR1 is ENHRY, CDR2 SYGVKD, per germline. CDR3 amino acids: CAIRDGGGVSNEQFF. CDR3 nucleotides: TGTGCCATCCGGGACGGCGGGGGGGTTTCTAATGAGCAGTTCTTC.

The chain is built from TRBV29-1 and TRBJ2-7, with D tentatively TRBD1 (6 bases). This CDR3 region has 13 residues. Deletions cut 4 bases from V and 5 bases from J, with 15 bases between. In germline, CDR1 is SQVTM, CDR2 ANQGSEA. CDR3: CSVVQGWGNEQYF. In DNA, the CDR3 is TGCAGCGTTGTGCAGGGGTGGGGCAACGAGCAGTACTTC.

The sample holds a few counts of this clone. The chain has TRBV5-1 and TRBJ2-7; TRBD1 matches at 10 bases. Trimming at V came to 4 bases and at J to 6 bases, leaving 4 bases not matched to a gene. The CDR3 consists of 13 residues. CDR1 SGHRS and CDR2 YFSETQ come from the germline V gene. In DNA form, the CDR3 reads TGCGCCAGCAGCGCGGGACAGGGGATCGAGCAGTACTTC. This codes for CASSAGQGIEQYF.

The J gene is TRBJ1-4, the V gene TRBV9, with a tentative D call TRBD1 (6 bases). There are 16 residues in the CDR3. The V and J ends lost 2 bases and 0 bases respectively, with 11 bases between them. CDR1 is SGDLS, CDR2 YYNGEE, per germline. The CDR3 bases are TGTGCCAGCAGCGTCGACAGGAGGGCAACTAATGAAAAACTGTTTTTT. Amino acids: CASSVDRRATNEKLFF.

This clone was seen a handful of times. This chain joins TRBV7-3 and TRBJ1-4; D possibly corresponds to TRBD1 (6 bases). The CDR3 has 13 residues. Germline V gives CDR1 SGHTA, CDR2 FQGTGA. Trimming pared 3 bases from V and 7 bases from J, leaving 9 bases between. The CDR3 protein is CASSLGAGEKLFF. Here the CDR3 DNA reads TGTGCCAGCAGCTTGGGGGCTGGTGAAAAACTGTTTTTT. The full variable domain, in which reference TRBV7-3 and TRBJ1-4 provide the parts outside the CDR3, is GAGVSQTPSNKVTEKGKYVELRCDPISGHTALYWYRQSLGQGPEFLIYFQGTGAADDSGLPNDRFFAVRPEGSVSTLKIQRTERGDSAVYLCASSLGAGEKLFFGSGTQLSVL.

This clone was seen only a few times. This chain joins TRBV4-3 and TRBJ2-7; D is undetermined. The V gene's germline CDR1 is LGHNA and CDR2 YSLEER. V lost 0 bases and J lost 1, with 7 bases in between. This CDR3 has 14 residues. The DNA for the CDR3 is TGCGCCAGCAGCCAAGAGCTTGGTTCCTACGAGCAGTACTTC. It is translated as CASSQELGSYEQYF.

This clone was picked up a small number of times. Here the CDR3 reads CSVVAQVVTEAFF. CDR3 coding DNA: TGCAGCGTTGTGGCGCAGGTAGTTACTGAAGCTTTCTTT. This chain links TRBV29-1 with TRBJ1-1; D remains unclear. With 4 bases removed from V and 5 bases from J, the gap between germline ends came to 14 bases. Per germline, CDR1 SQVTM and CDR2 ANQGSEA. CDR3 length: 13 residues.